These 18 T cell receptor beta chains were all obtained from the same sample, sequenced in a study of cytomegalovirus exposure and HLA in healthy donors. TCRdb's table, derived via immunoSEQ multiplex PCR, lists solely in-frame clones and lacks some. This sample has 92,000 or so clones, with roughly 96% found just once. The sequenced sample consisted of PBMCs. Receptor source: a man younger than 35 in good health and CMV-seronegative.

The rearrangement links TRBV7-9 to TRBJ2-5, with D possibly TRBD1 on 5 matching bases. The CDR3 loop spans 13 amino acids. Germline-derived CDR1 and CDR2 are SEHNR and FQNEAQ (reference sequence). With 4 bases removed from V and 5 bases from J, the gap between germline ends came to 11 bases. The CDR3: CASSSFRAETQYF. The CDR3 nucleotides read TGTGCCAGCAGCTCGTTCAGGGCGGAGACCCAGTACTTC.

The V call is TRBV30, the J call TRBJ1-1; D is undetermined. The V end was cut by 3 bases, the J end by 7 bases, with 9 bases between. This CDR3 region has 11 residues. Per the germline V gene, CDR1 is GTSNPN and CDR2 is SVGIG (reference sequence). CDR3: CAWSGRSEAFF. The CDR3 DNA reads as TGTGCCTGGAGCGGAAGGAGTGAAGCTTTCTTT.

The gene calls are TRBV10-3 and TRBJ2-1, with a tentative D call TRBD2 (6 bases). Germline V gives CDR1 ENHRY, CDR2 SYGVKD. This CDR3 has 17 amino acids. V was cut by 2 bases and J by 1 base, with 15 bases left in between. CDR3 bases: TGTGCCATCAGTGAGCCGGGACTCCCTCGGTCCTACAATGAGCAGTTCTTC. This encodes CAISEPGLPRSYNEQFF.

The chain joins TRBV2 to TRBJ1-2; 10 nucleotides match TRBD1. CDR1 is SNHLY and CDR2 is FYNNEI in the germline V gene. The CDR3 has 14 residues. With 5 bases clipped from V and 7 bases from J, the junction kept 7 bases outside the gene matches. The CDR3 here is CASSSGQGGIGYTF. CDR3 in DNA: TGTGCCAGCAGTTCCGGACAGGGGGGTATTGGCTACACCTTC.

V gene TRBV27 combines with J gene TRBJ1-5, with D maybe TRBD1 (6 bases). V lost 5 bases and J 7 bases, leaving 18 bases between the germline ends. The CDR3 covers 15 residues. In germline, CDR1 is MNHEY, CDR2 SMNVEV (reference sequence). This chain's CDR3 is CASSRQGTNPQPQHF. CDR3 DNA: TGTGCCAGCAGTAGGCAGGGGACAAATCCGCAGCCCCAGCATTTT.

This clone appeared a single time. This chain uses TRBV6-6 with TRBJ1-4; no firm D call. Trimming took off 4 bases at V and 0 bases at J, with 6 bases between the two ends. The germline V gene encodes CDR1 MNHNY and CDR2 SVGAGI (reference sequence). CDR3 size: 14 residues. The CDR3 sequence is CASSWAATNEKLFF. The CDR3 DNA is TGTGCCAGCAGTTGGGCAGCAACTAATGAAAAACTGTTTTTT.

This sequence joins TRBV19 and TRBJ2-4, with unresolved D. This CDR3 contains 13 residues. V was pared by 5 bases and J by 3 bases, with 8 bases between. CDR1 is LNHDA, CDR2 SQIVND, per germline (reference sequence). The CDR3 DNA follows: TGTGCCAGTAGTTCGAACAACAAAAACATTCAGTACTTC. Protein: CASSSNNKNIQYF. Full variable domain (rest looked up from reference TRBV19 and TRBJ2-4): DGGITQSPKYLFRKEGQNVTLSCEQNLNHDAMYWYRQDPGQGLRLIYYSQIVNDFQKGDIAEGYSVSREKKESFPLTVTSAQKNPTAFYLCASSSNNKNIQYFGAGTRLSVL.

This clone was counted only a few times. The rearrangement uses TRBV5-1 and TRBJ2-1; D possibly corresponds to TRBD1 (6 bases). Germline loops: CDR1 SGHRS, CDR2 YFSETQ. CDR3 length: 15 residues. V lost 2 bases to trimming and J lost 7 bases, with 16 bases between them. The DNA for the CDR3 is TGCGCCAGCAGCTTCTGGGACACTAGAGTAAATGAGCAGTTCTTC. Translated, it gives CASSFWDTRVNEQFF.

The chain is built from TRBV7-9 and TRBJ1-2; D may be TRBD1 (6 bases). CDR3 size: 15 residues. Germline CDR1 reads SEHNR; CDR2 reads FQNEAQ (reference sequence). Trimming took 9 bases from V and 2 from J, leaving 19 bases between them. This CDR3 reads CARKDPRGGNYGYTF. DNA for the CDR3: TGTGCCAGAAAGGACCCCCGGGGGGGCAACTATGGCTACACCTTC.

The chain joins TRBV4-3 to TRBJ1-3, with TRBD1 as a possible D gene (5 bases). Trimming cost V 0 bases and J 2 bases, with 8 bases left between them. Germline CDR1 and CDR2: LGHNA and YSLEER. CDR3 length: 15 amino acids. CDR3 in amino acids: CASSQEGGPGNTIYF. The CDR3 coding sequence is TGCGCCAGCAGCCAAGAGGGGGGACCTGGAAACACCATATATTTT.

V is TRBV5-6 and J is TRBJ2-3, with D possibly being TRBD1 (6 bases). V gave up 0 bases and J gave up 4 bases, with 9 bases separating them. The CDR3 has 14 amino acids. CDR1 and CDR2 (germline): SGHDT, YYEEEE. CDR3: CASSLGRTADTQYF. The CDR3 nucleotides are TGTGCCAGCAGCTTGGGGAGGACAGCAGATACGCAGTATTTT.

V is TRBV7-9 and J is TRBJ1-3, with a possible D match to TRBD1 (5 bases). The germline V and J ends were trimmed by 5 bases and 0 bases, with 17 bases remaining between them. Per germline, CDR1 SEHNR and CDR2 FQNEAQ (reference sequence). The CDR3 is 17 amino acids. CDR3: CASSPSLGGISGNTIYF. DNA of the CDR3: TGTGCCAGCAGCCCATCCCTCGGGGGTATCTCTGGAAACACCATATATTTT.

The chain couples TRBV5-6 to TRBJ1-1; the D is unclear. V was trimmed by 0 bases and J by 4 bases, leaving 10 bases between them. There are 14 residues in the CDR3. Per germline, CDR1 SGHDT and CDR2 YYEEEE. The CDR3 DNA reads TGTGCCAGCAGCTTGGACGTCGCGAGCACTGAAGCTTTCTTT. It yields the protein CASSLDVASTEAFF.

The gene calls are TRBV13 and TRBJ1-4; the match to TRBD1 covers 7 bases. This CDR3 contains 14 residues. The V gene's germline CDR1 is PRHDT and CDR2 FYEKMQ (reference sequence). V was pared by 3 bases and J by 8 bases, with 6 bases of the junction left unmatched. DNA of the CDR3: TGTGCCAGCAGCTTCCAGGGGGGAAACGAAAAACTGTTTTTT. Translating it yields CASSFQGGNEKLFF.

The chain combines TRBV19 with TRBJ2-1; TRBD1 aligns across 7 bases. After removal of 5 bases from V and 6 bases from J, the junction contained 7 bases not matched to a gene. This CDR3 has 14 residues. Looked up from germline, CDR1 is LNHDA and CDR2 is SQIVND (reference sequence). The CDR3 sequence: CASSLGQLLNEQFF. As DNA, the CDR3 is TGTGCCAGTAGTTTGGGACAGCTCCTCAATGAGCAGTTCTTC.

This sequence joins TRBV27 and TRBJ1-5, with D possibly TRBD1 on 6 matching bases. CDR3 length: 13 amino acids. Germline V gives CDR1 MNHEY, CDR2 SMNVEV (reference sequence). V was cut by 10 bases and J by 3 bases, with 13 bases left in between. The CDR3 nucleotides are TGTGCCACCCAAACAGGGTTCAATCAGCCCCAGCATTTT. Translation: CATQTGFNQPQHF.

This clone was found a few times. This chain uses TRBV7-8 with TRBJ2-2; possible D gene TRBD2, 5 bases. CDR1 SGHVS and CDR2 FQNEAQ come from the germline V gene. This CDR3 contains 16 residues. Trimming removed 0 bases at V and 2 bases at J, with 10 bases between. CDR3 coding DNA: TGTGCCAGCAGCTTAGCCATTAGCGACAACACCGGGGAGCTGTTTTTT. The encoded protein is CASSLAISDNTGELFF.

This chain connects TRBV19 to TRBJ1-1, with 7 positions matching TRBD1. With 6 bases clipped from V and 4 bases from J, the junction kept 8 bases outside the gene matches. Germline CDR1 LNHDA, CDR2 SQIVND (reference sequence). The CDR3 totals 14 residues. The CDR3 nucleotides read TGTGCCAGTAGGAATACAGGGGATGCCACTGAAGCTTTCTTT. Encoded protein: CASRNTGDATEAFF.